This TCR beta chain was documented in a study of T-cell memory formation after mild COVID-19. Study results and limitations: In pre-infection memory, a portion of responding clones appeared, which suggested that cross-reactive memory joined. Balance between CD4 and CD8 was seen in clones contracting day 15 to 85, and a CD4+ lean was seen in later expanders.

The V and J ends lost 2 bases and 0 bases respectively, with 11 bases between them. Germline V lookup: CDR1 SGHNT, CDR2 YENEEA. The CDR3 is 15 residues long. TCRdb redid the calling of the 5' RACE reads with MiXCR, one entry per CDR3 protein. The sample includes approximately 180,000 distinct CDR3 sequences, 16% of them seen just once. As to this clonotype: Its antigen remains unidentified.

This receptor was identified in an adult woman who had mild COVID-19 (a few samples of this study predate the infection). Cell type and time point are not known. Sample: PBMCs or a T cell subset sorted from them (not recorded which). This chain links TRBV11-3 with TRBJ2-7; perhaps TRBD2 as D (6 bases). The CDR3 reads CASSLLATSSYEQYF. The CDR3 nucleotides read TGTGCCAGCAGCTTACTAGCGACGAGCTCCTACGAGCAGTACTTC.